These 17 T cell receptor beta chains were sequenced from one sample in a study of control samples from healthy donors and cancer patients. TCRdb's copy holds only in-frame clones and misses some; the assay was immunoSEQ multiplex PCR. Of roughly 69,000 clones listed, 70% to 90% are singletons. The sample taken for sequencing was PBMCs. Receptors originate from a woman between 45 and 65 years old with head and neck cancer.

The chain couples TRBV25-1 to TRBJ1-6; TRBD1 is a possible D gene (6 bases). Germline V gene data show CDR1 as MGHDK and CDR2 as SYGVNS. The CDR3 runs 15 residues. Between the trimmed V and J ends, which lost 6 bases and 1 base, there was a span of 10 bases. The CDR3 DNA is TGTGCCAGCAGGGAAGGACAGTCCTATAATTCACCCCTCCACTTT. Amino acids: CASREGQSYNSPLHF.

In this sample, this clone turned up a few times. CDR3 loop: CATSRGLDRSNYGYTF. CDR3 bases: TGTGCCACCAGCAGGGGCCTGGACAGGTCTAACTATGGCTACACCTTC. The gene calls are TRBV15 and TRBJ1-2, with 7 bases fitting TRBD1. After removal of 3 bases from V and 0 bases from J, the junction contained 7 bases not matched to a gene. The CDR3 sequence is 16 residues long. Germline-derived CDR1 and CDR2 are LNHNV and YYDKDF (reference sequence).

This clone has only one observation. The gene calls are TRBV27 and TRBJ1-2, with TRBD1 as a possible D gene (5 bases). There are 15 residues in the CDR3. Germline lookup yields CDR1 MNHEY and CDR2 SMNVEV (reference sequence). The V gene lost 3 bases and the J gene lost 4 bases, with 15 bases spanning the gap. As DNA, the CDR3 is TGTGCCAGCAGTTTTTCCGGGGCGAGTTCCTATGGCTACACCTTC. Amino acids: CASSFSGASSYGYTF.

This clone appeared a few times. Distinct nucleotide sequences in the sample also encode this CDR3. The rearrangement links TRBV5-1 to TRBJ1-5; a possible D gene is TRBD1 (5 bases). CDR1 is SGHRS and CDR2 is YFSETQ in the germline V gene. The CDR3 sequence is 15 residues long. Trimming stripped 0 bases from V and 1 base from J, with 8 bases between. CDR3 sequence (DNA): TGCGCCAGCAGCTTGGAAGGGGTGAGCAATCAGCCCCAGCATTTT. Translated: CASSLEGVSNQPQHF.

The chain links TRBV2 to TRBJ2-6, with no clear D. Germline V lookup: CDR1 SNHLY, CDR2 FYNNEI. The V end lost 9 bases, the J end lost 0 bases, and 6 bases lay between the germline ends. The CDR3 spans 13 residues. CDR3 protein: CARMSSGANVLTF. The CDR3 DNA is TGTGCCAGGATGAGCTCTGGGGCCAACGTCCTGACTTTC.

The chain links TRBV2 to TRBJ2-7; TRBD2 aligns across 12 bases. The CDR3 covers 13 residues. Germline V gene data show CDR1 as SNHLY and CDR2 as FYNNEI. V was pared by 8 bases and J by 5 bases, with 4 bases of the junction left unmatched. The CDR3 DNA reads TGTGCCAGCCTACTAGCGGGGGGTAACGAGCAGTACTTC. Encoded protein: CASLLAGGNEQYF.

The chain employs TRBV9 and TRBJ2-3, with D possibly matching TRBD2 (6 bases). V shed 2 bases and J shed 2 bases, with 9 bases lying between them. Germline V gives CDR1 SGDLS, CDR2 YYNGEE. The CDR3 has 14 amino acids. CDR3 amino acids: CASSVGGDTDTQYF. The CDR3, as DNA: TGTGCCAGCAGCGTTGGCGGGGACACAGATACGCAGTATTTT. Drawing the rest from reference TRBV9 and TRBJ2-3, the complete variable domain is DSGVTQTPKHLITATGQRVTLRCSPRSGDLSVYWYQQSLDQGLQFLIQYYNGEERAKGNILERFSAQQFPDLHSELNLSSLELGDSALYFCASSVGGDTDTQYFGPGTRLTVL.

This sequence joins TRBV27 and TRBJ1-4; D perhaps matches TRBD1 (6 bases). V was trimmed by 7 bases and J by 8 bases, leaving 17 bases between them. Germline V CDR1 and CDR2: MNHEY, SMNVEV (reference sequence). CDR3 length equals 14 residues. The DNA for the CDR3 is TGTGCCAGCATCGGCAGGGGCGCCGGGGAAAAACTGTTTTTT. Its protein is CASIGRGAGEKLFF.

This clone was counted between two and nine times. The CDR3 sequence is CASSPGGQGAQHSNQPQHF. The CDR3 DNA reads TGTGCCAGCAGTCCTGGTGGACAGGGCGCTCAACATAGCAATCAGCCCCAGCATTTT. The chain links TRBV28 to TRBJ1-5; TRBD1 aligns across 8 bases. The J segment lost 0 bases and the V segment lost 5 bases, leaving 15 bases of the junction unmatched. The CDR3 extends over 19 amino acids. The germline gives CDR1 MDHEN, CDR2 SYDVKM.

The rearrangement joins TRBV28 to TRBJ1-5; D gene ambiguous. CDR3 size: 15 residues. V lost 3 bases to trimming and J lost 6 bases, with 15 bases between them. In germline, CDR1 is MDHEN, CDR2 SYDVKM. CDR3 sequence: CASSFGFAGGQPQHF. The DNA for the CDR3 is TGTGCCAGCAGTTTCGGATTCGCGGGTGGTCAGCCCCAGCATTTT.

V usage is TRBV19 and J usage is TRBJ2-2, with D unresolved. Trimming stripped 4 bases from V and 6 bases from J, with 21 bases between. This CDR3 has 17 residues. CDR1 is LNHDA, CDR2 SQIVND, per germline (reference sequence). The CDR3 protein is CASSKGQELQAAGELFF. CDR3 DNA: TGTGCCAGTAGTAAAGGGCAGGAACTACAAGCTGCCGGGGAGCTGTTTTTT.

The chain employs TRBV4-1 and TRBJ2-2; TRBD2 matches 12 bases. CDR1 and CDR2 from the germline V gene are MGHRA and YSYEKL. Germline trimming cut 4 bases from V and 7 bases from J; bases unmatched to any gene: 7. This CDR3 is 16 amino acids long. The CDR3 spells CASSPPSSGGDGELFF. CDR3 nucleotides: TGCGCCAGCAGCCCCCCATCTAGCGGGGGGGACGGGGAGCTGTTTTTT.

The V gene is TRBV25-1, the J gene TRBJ2-2; D is perhaps TRBD1 (6 bases). Germline V gene sequence: CDR1 MGHDK, CDR2 SYGVNS. The CDR3 contains 18 residues. Trimming pared 3 bases from V and 2 bases from J, leaving 19 bases between. CDR3 sequence reads: CASSDSRGSLTNTGELFF. The CDR3 bases are TGTGCCAGCAGTGACTCCAGGGGCTCTCTCACTAACACCGGGGAGCTGTTTTTT.

V gene TRBV7-9 combines with J gene TRBJ2-3; TRBD2 is a possible D gene (5 bases). CDR3 length: 12 amino acids. Trimming left V 5 bases short and J 5 bases short, with 8 bases between. Germline CDR1 SEHNR, CDR2 FQNEAQ (reference sequence). DNA of the CDR3: TGTGCCAGCAGCCAACTAGGAGATACGCAGTATTTT. It is translated as CASSQLGDTQYF.

This chain links TRBV27 with TRBJ1-5; tentative D call: TRBD1 (6 bases). Germline V gene lookup returns CDR1 MNHEY and CDR2 SMNVEV (reference sequence). V was cut by 6 bases and J by 3 bases, with 9 bases left in between. CDR3 size: 13 residues. The CDR3, as DNA: TGTGCCAGCAGCGACAGGCTCAATCAGCCCCAGCATTTT. This gives the protein CASSDRLNQPQHF.

This clone was recorded a few times. The rearrangement uses TRBV6-6 and TRBJ1-1, with D possibly being TRBD1 (6 bases). The germline V gene has CDR1 MNHNY and CDR2 SVGAGI (reference sequence). The ends were cut back, 5 bases at V and 11 bases at J, with 15 bases in the middle. The CDR3 covers 12 residues. The CDR3, as DNA: TGTGCCAGCAGTGGACAGTCCAAAAACGCTTTCTTT. This codes for CASSGQSKNAFF.

The chain uses TRBV6-4 and TRBJ1-6, with a tentative D call TRBD1 (6 bases). Germline V gives CDR1 MRHNA, CDR2 SNTAGT. This CDR3 is 17 amino acids long. Between the trimmed V and J ends, which lost 3 bases and 0 bases, there was a span of 12 bases. This chain's CDR3 is CASSEDRPSSYNSPLHF. CDR3 bases: TGTGCCAGCAGTGAAGACAGGCCCAGCTCCTATAATTCACCCCTCCACTTT.